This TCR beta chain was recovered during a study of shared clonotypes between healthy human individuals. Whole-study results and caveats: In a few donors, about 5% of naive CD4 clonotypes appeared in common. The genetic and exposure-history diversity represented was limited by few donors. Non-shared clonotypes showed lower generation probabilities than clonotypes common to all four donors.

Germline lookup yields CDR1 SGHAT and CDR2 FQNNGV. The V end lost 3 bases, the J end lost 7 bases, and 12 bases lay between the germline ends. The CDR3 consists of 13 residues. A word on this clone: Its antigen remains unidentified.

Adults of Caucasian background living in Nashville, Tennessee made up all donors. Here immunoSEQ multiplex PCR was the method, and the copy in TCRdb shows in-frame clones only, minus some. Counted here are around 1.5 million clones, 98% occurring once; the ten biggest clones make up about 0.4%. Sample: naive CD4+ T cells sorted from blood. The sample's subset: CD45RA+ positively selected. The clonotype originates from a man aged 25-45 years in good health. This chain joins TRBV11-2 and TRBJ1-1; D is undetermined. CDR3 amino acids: CASSFSPLNEAFF. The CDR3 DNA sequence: TGTGCCAGCAGCTTTTCCCCCCTAAATGAAGCTTTCTTT.